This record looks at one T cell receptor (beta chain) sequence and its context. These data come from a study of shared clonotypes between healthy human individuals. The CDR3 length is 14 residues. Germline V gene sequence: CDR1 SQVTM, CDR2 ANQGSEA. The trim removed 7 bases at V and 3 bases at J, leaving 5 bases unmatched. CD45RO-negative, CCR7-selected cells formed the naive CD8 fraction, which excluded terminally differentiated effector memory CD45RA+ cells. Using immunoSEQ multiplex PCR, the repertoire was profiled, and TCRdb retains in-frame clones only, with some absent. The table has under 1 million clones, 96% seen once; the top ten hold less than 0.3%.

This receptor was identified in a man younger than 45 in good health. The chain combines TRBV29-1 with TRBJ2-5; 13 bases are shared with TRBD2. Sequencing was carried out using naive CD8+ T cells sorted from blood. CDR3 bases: TGCAGCGGTACTAGCGGGAGGGCCGAAGAGACCCAGTACTTC. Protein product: CSGTSGRAEETQYF. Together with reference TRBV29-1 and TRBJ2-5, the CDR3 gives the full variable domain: SAVISQKPSRDICQRGTSLTIQCQVDSQVTMMFWYRQQPGQSLTLIATANQGSEATYESGFVIDKFPISRPNLTFSTLTVSNMSPEDSSIYLCSGTSGRAEETQYFGPGTRLLVL.